This T cell receptor beta chain was recorded in a study of patients and donors after allogeneic stem cell transplantation (dated by TCRdb to 2018 to 2020). The library was produced with RT-PCR. These reads were obtained on a NextSeq 550. TCRdb reanalyzed the raw reads on its own, using fastp at Q25 for trimming and MiXCR for clone calling, and kept in-frame beta chains. One record per CDR3 amino acid sequence lists the most common genes and DNA. This sample comprises some 90,000 distinct CDR3 sequences, 45% to 50% of them detected only once. In total, the top ten clones hold approximately 60% of the sample. Comment on this clonotype: No antigen is known for it. No quality values exist for individual bases; no much larger clone is one base distant.

Measured from the cysteine to the phenylalanine, the CDR3 is 14 residues long. Of all the DNA, just the CDR3 is kept, 42 bases in frame from base 1. Relative to germline, V is 2 bases shorter and J is 3 bases shorter, with 10 bases between their ends. Input material: blood, either unsorted or a sorted T cell fraction (not recorded which). The receptor chain draws on TRBV12-3 or TRBV12-4 and TRBJ1-2; the D gene is unclear. The clonotype comes from a human donor who was either an allogeneic HSCT recipient or a stem cell or donor lymphocyte infusion donor (not recorded which). It is not recorded whose cells these are; they may come from a transplant donor. CDR3 reads: CASSLLPEDYGYTF. The nucleotides read TGTGCCAGCAGTTTACTCCCAGAGGACTATGGCTACACCTTC.